This T cell receptor (beta chain) stems from a study of blood T cell repertoires in COVID-19 (dated by TCRdb to 2018 to 2020). General notes on the study: Samples from collaborators originated in the United States, Italy and Spain and spanned both the acute and convalescent phases of COVID-19. The material from the prospective study consisted of cDNA or gDNA derived from T cells, B-cell-depleted T cells, or PBMCs. Deeply sampled blood TCRbeta repertoires from subjects exposed to, actively infected with, or recovered from COVID-19 were included in the dataset. The repertoires were released in a freely available public database intended as a resource for research on the immune response to SARS-CoV-2. Samples came from the ongoing ImmuneRACE study (first 160 participants) plus 1,254 subjects from 6 global collaborators. Nearly every sample came with metadata listing a de-identified subject ID, COVID-19 status, age in years and sex. HLA class I and class II types, where available, came from metadata supplied by the sample provider rather than from assay-based typing.

One collaborating source in Seattle enrolled patients during active infection and followed them longitudinally through the course of disease. The collaborating institutions used their own protocols to collect whole blood in K2EDTA tubes. For TCRbeta analysis, collaborator samples were shipped as frozen whole blood, as isolated PBMCs, or as DNA extracted from either sample type. TCRbeta CDR3 regions were amplified from genomic DNA by means of the immunoSEQ Assay, a bias-controlled multiplex PCR. From the authors' description of their analysis: The number of nucleated cells in each sample was estimated from the amplification of reference gene primers within the assay. To quantify the absolute abundance of each unique TCRbeta CDR3 rearrangement, sequence reads were collapsed and filtered. For each sample, productive Simpson clonality was calculated as the square root of Simpson's diversity index over productive rearrangements. Not all clones reach the TCRdb copy of this immuneACCESS table, which keeps in-frame sequences only. Checked studies attribute under half of the gap to unresolved V genes and leave the rest unexplained. V and J calls and clone size are copied from that table; D and trimming were computed from the DNA. The sample data list approximately 440,000 clones, and approximately 90% of these were observed just once. Jointly, the top ten make up around 13% of the sample.

Ends trimmed: V by 3 bases, J by 7 bases; bases unmatched to a gene: 3. The germline V gene (reference sequence) yields GTSNPN for CDR1 and SVGIG for CDR2. The CDR3 measures 13 amino acids from cysteine to phenylalanine. Left in the record is the CDR3 DNA by itself, 39 bases read in frame from the first base. With respect to this clone: Its antigen target is currently unknown. No much larger clone is present one base from it, and per-base qualities are unavailable.

What the authors observed across the whole study: The quantity of clinical and demographic metadata differed by source and by participant and was supplied without curation.

This clonotype was sampled from a woman in her 50s with COVID-19, enrolled during active disease. Recombination joined TRBV30 with TRBJ1-6; 7 bases in the junction line up with TRBD1. The sequenced sample was peripheral blood. The DNA is TGTGCCTGGAGGACAGGGCTCAATTCACCCCTCCACTTT. Its amino acids are CAWRTGLNSPLHF.